Sequencing of this T cell receptor beta chain was carried out in a study of T cells in tumors after PD-1 blockade. Across the whole study: Patients had no prior checkpoint blockade, systemic immunosuppressants, or anti-cancer therapy within 4 weeks. Broader study findings: Blood contained approximately 43% of the tumor's TCR clonotypes.

The sample holds a few counts of this clone. The antigen remains undetermined. The repertoire was sequenced with immunoSEQ multiplex PCR; TCRdb's copy has only in-frame clones and lacks some. The table lists some 66,000 clones, approximately 74% of them singletons. V shed 8 bases and J shed 5 bases, with 12 bases lying between them. The CDR3 totals 13 residues. Germline V gives CDR1 MNHEY, CDR2 SVGAGI. This TCR derives from a human donor with basal cell carcinoma. Source: PBMCs, taken after anti-PD-1 treatment. The chain uses TRBV6-5 and TRBJ2-2; D gene unclear. DNA for the CDR3: TGTGCCAGCGAAACTCGTAAAACCGGGGAGCTGTTTTTT. Protein: CASETRKTGELFF.